This is a list of T cell receptor beta chains from one sample in a study of CD8 T cells in ankylosing spondylitis. TCRdb called the 5' RACE reads again in MiXCR, with one record for every CDR3 protein. The table lists approximately 250,000 distinct CDR3 sequences, under 35% of them singletons. The sample was blood, either unsorted or a sorted T cell fraction (not recorded which). The receptors originated from a male donor with ankylosing spondylitis or in good health (not recorded which). Both conserved end residues are part of each CDR3. Each record gives: D gene, clone size, V gene, J gene, CDR3 DNA, CDR3 protein. A D gene is named only where the DNA matches it firmly. Size is stated for part of the rows, as once, few or many counts, or as a class when the clone is expanded.

>NA|NA|TRBV27|TRBJ1-2
TGTGCCAGCAGCAATCCCGGGGGTTGGGGCTACACCTTC
CASSNPGGWGYTF
>TRBD1|NA|TRBV12-3/TRBV12-4|TRBJ2-1
TGTGCCAGCAGTCCCGGGACAGGGCGGTTCTTC
CASSPGTGRFF
>NA|NA|TRBV29-1|TRBJ2-1
TGCAGCGCTGACGACTCCTACAATGAGCAGTTCTTC
CSADDSYNEQFF
>NA|NA|TRBV10-2|TRBJ2-7
TGCGCCAGCAGTGAGAGAGGCAACTCCTACGAGCAGTACTTC
CASSERGNSYEQYF
>TRBD1|NA|TRBV29-1|TRBJ2-7
TGCAGCGCCCGGACAGGGGACTCCTACGAGCAGTACTTC
CSARTGDSYEQYF
>NA|few|TRBV10-3|TRBJ1-3
TGTGCCATCAAGGTGGTTGCGGGAAACACCATATATTTT
CAIKVVAGNTIYF
>NA|NA|TRBV28|TRBJ2-3
TGTGCCAGCAGTGGGGGGGCCCCAGATACGCAGTATTTT
CASSGGAPDTQYF
>NA|NA|TRBV3-1|TRBJ2-3
TGTGCCAGCAGCCAAGGGACTAAGAGCACAGATACGCAGTATTTT
CASSQGTKSTDTQYF
>NA|NA|TRBV12-3/TRBV12-4|TRBJ1-4
TGTGCCAGCAGCGCCCCGGGGGTTGGTGAAAAACTGTTTTTT
CASSAPGVGEKLFF
>NA|NA|TRBV9|TRBJ2-6
TGTGCCAGCAGCCCATTGAGTCTCTCTGGGGCCAACGTCCTGACTTTC
CASSPLSLSGANVLTF
>TRBD1|few|TRBV4-1|TRBJ1-2
TGCGCCAGCAGCCCTCGGGACAGTAACTATGGCTACACCTTC
CASSPRDSNYGYTF
>NA|NA|TRBV5-1|TRBJ2-1
TGCGCCAGCAGCTTGATCGCTGGGCAGGGGTATGAGACGTTCTTC
CASSLIAGQGYETFF
>TRBD1|NA|TRBV20-1|TRBJ2-1
TGCAGTGCTAGAGACACAGGGGGCTCCTACAATGAGCAGTTCTTC
CSARDTGGSYNEQFF
>TRBD1|NA|TRBV24-1|TRBJ2-7
TGTGCCACCAGTGATTTTACGGGACAGGGGACCTACGAGCAGTACTTC
CATSDFTGQGTYEQYF
>TRBD1|many|TRBV4-2|TRBJ2-1
TGTGCCAGCAGCCAAGACACAGGGGATGAGCAGTTCTTC
CASSQDTGDEQFF
>NA|few|TRBV27|TRBJ2-7
TGTGCCAGCAGTCGCTATGGCCCAACTGGGGGGGGCGACTCCTACGAGCAGTACTTC
CASSRYGPTGGGDSYEQYF
>TRBD1|NA|TRBV20-1|TRBJ2-2
TGCAGTGCTAGAGATCCTTCGACCGGGACAGGAACCGGGGAGCTGTTTTTT
CSARDPSTGTGTGELFF
>NA|NA|TRBV12-3/TRBV12-4|TRBJ1-2
TGTGCCAGCAGTTTACAGGGTCGTAGTCATGGCTACACCTTC
CASSLQGRSHGYTF
>TRBD2|few|TRBV20-1|TRBJ2-5
TGCAGTGCTAGACAAGCGGGGGGCCCAAAAGAGACCCAGTACTTC
CSARQAGGPKETQYF
>NA|NA|TRBV28|TRBJ2-5
TGTGCCAGCCTAGGGGGGGTCGAGACCCAGTACTTC
CASLGGVETQYF
>NA|many|TRBV12-3/TRBV12-4|TRBJ2-1
TGTGCCAGCAGTTTCACCAGGGCCAGCAGTGAGCAGTTCTTC
CASSFTRASSEQFF
>TRBD1|few|TRBV12-3/TRBV12-4|TRBJ2-5
TGTGCCACCAGGACAGGGGAGACCCAGTACTTC
CATRTGETQYF
>TRBD1|NA|TRBV2|TRBJ2-7
TGTGCCAGCAGGGAGACAGGGGGAGTATCCTACGAGCAGTACTTC
CASRETGGVSYEQYF
>NA|NA|TRBV12-2|TRBJ2-3
TGTGCAAGTCGCTTTCCATTCATGGTAGCGGGGCCCGGGGATACGCAGTATTTT
CASRFPFMVAGPGDTQYF
>TRBD2|NA|TRBV20-1|TRBJ2-3
TGCAGTGCTAGAGCGCGGGGGGGTTTTGTGTCAGATACGCAGTATTTT
CSARARGGFVSDTQYF
>NA|few|TRBV20-1|TRBJ2-3
TGCAGTGCTAGCGGACAGAGATACACAGATACGCAGTATTTT
CSASGQRYTDTQYF
>NA|NA|TRBV5-5|TRBJ2-2
TGTGCCAGCAACAAGTACGACAGGCTGTTCGACGGGGAGCTGTTTTTT
CASNKYDRLFDGELFF